Each of the 4 T cell receptor beta chains below was sequenced from the same sample in a study of CD8 T cells in ankylosing spondylitis. Study results and limitations: A TCR beta motif of eight highly homologous variants appeared characteristic of ankylosing spondylitis blood.

TCRdb re-called the 5' RACE reads with MiXCR, one entry per CDR3 protein. The data hold 700,000 to 1,000,000 distinct CDR3 sequences, with roughly 10% observed a single time. These TCRs' antigens remain unknown. Sequenced sample: blood, either unsorted or a sorted T cell fraction (not recorded which). These receptors were obtained from a male donor with ankylosing spondylitis.

This clonotype was counted between two and nine times. V is TRBV5-4 and J is TRBJ2-4, with a weak D call TRBD2 (5 bases). The CDR3 totals 16 residues. V was pared by 0 bases and J by 0 bases, with 10 bases between. Germline V CDR1 and CDR2: SGHNT, YYREEE (reference sequence). The CDR3 reads CASSLGLGEAKNIQYF. DNA of the CDR3: TGTGCCAGCAGCTTGGGGTTGGGAGAAGCCAAAAACATTCAGTACTTC.

This clonotype turned up a few times. The J gene is TRBJ2-7, the V gene TRBV24-1; no clear D. The V and J ends lost 3 bases and 2 bases respectively, with 13 bases between them. The CDR3 has 15 amino acids. Germline V gene sequence: CDR1 KGHDR, CDR2 SFDVKD. CDR3 sequence (DNA): TGTGCCACCAGTGATCCTCGGACGGCAGCCTACGAGCAGTACTTC. Its protein product is CATSDPRTAAYEQYF.

This clonotype was detected many times. The chain recombines TRBV4-3 with TRBJ1-5; D is unresolved. Germline V CDR1 and CDR2: LGHNA, YSLEER. The V and J ends lost 0 bases and 7 bases respectively, with 7 bases between them. CDR3 size: 13 residues. CDR3 region: CASSQDSGQPQHF. The CDR3 DNA reads as TGCGCCAGCAGCCAAGACTCCGGGCAGCCCCAGCATTTT.

The rearrangement joins TRBV18 to TRBJ2-2, with D unclear. Germline CDR1 and CDR2: KGHSH and LQKENI. Trimming cost V 3 bases and J 4 bases, with 12 bases left between them. The CDR3 is 15 amino acids. As DNA, the CDR3 is TGTGCCAGCTCACCCCAAAGCATAACCACCGGGGAGCTGTTTTTT. Amino acid sequence: CASSPQSITTGELFF.